This section outlines one TCR beta chain sequence together with its context. This record comes from a study of blood T cell repertoires in COVID-19. Study as a whole: T cells, B-cell-depleted T cells, or PBMCs supplied cDNA or gDNA.

The data were produced by immunoSEQ multiplex PCR, yet TCRdb's version contains in-frame clones alone and is incomplete. The table records roughly 79,000 clones, approximately 90% of them present only once. Germline loops: CDR1 SGHTA, CDR2 FQGNSA. The CDR3 spans 14 residues. V lost 0 bases and J 5 bases, leaving 8 bases between the germline ends. Sequencing input: peripheral blood. This sequence was found in a man aged 45-65 years with active COVID-19. The chain uses TRBV7-2 and TRBJ1-5, with D perhaps matching TRBD1 (6 bases). The CDR3 loop is CASSLAGGYQPQHF. CDR3 nucleotides: TGTGCCAGCAGCTTAGCAGGGGGTTATCAGCCCCAGCATTTT.